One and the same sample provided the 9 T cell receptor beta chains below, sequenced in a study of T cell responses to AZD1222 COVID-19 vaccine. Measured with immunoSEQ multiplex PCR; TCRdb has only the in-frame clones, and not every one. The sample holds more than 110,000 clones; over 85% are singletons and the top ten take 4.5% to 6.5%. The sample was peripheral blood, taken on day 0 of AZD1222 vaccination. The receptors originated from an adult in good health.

This CDR3 reads CAIRRNGNTIYF. The DNA for the CDR3 is TGTGCCATCAGGAGGAATGGAAACACCATATATTTT. J is TRBJ1-3 and V is TRBV10-3; D not resolved. CDR3 length: 12 amino acids. Germline assignment: CDR1 ENHRY and CDR2 SYGVKD. V was clipped by 6 bases and J by 3 bases, with 6 bases between them.

CDR3 in DNA: TGTGCCAGCAGCCCCTCCGGGACAGGGGGCCTCCACGAGCAGTACTTC. This encodes CASSPSGTGGLHEQYF. The V gene is TRBV11-2, the J gene TRBJ2-7; TRBD1 matches 12 bases. The CDR3 is 16 amino acids. The germline CDR1 and CDR2 sequences are SGHAT and FQNNGV. J lost 5 bases, V lost 5 bases, and 10 bases had no gene match.

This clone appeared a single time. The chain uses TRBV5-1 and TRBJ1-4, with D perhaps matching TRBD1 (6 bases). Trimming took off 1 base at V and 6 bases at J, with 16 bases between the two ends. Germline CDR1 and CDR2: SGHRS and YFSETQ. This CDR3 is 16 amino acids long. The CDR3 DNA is TGCGCCAGCAGCTTGTACGGGGGGCAGGGTGATGAAAAACTGTTTTTT. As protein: CASSLYGGQGDEKLFF.

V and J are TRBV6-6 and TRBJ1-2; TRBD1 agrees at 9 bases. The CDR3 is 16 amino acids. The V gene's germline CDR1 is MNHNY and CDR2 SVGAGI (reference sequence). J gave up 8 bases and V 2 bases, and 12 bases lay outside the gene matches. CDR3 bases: TGTGCCAGCAGTTACACAGGGGGCTCCCCCGGGTCGGGCTACACCTTC. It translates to CASSYTGGSPGSGYTF.

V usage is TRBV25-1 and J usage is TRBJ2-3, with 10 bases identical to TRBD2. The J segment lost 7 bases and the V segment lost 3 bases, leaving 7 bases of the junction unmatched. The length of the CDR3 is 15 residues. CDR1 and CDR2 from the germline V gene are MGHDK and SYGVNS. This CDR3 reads CASSDLAGVGNTQYF. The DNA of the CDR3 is TGTGCCAGCAGTGACCTAGCGGGAGTGGGAAATACGCAGTATTTT.

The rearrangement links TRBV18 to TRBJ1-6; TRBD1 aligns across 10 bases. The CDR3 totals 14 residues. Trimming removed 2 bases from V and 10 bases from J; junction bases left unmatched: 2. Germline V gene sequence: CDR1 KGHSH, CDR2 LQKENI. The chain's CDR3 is CASSPGTGASPLHF. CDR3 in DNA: TGTGCCAGCTCACCAGGGACAGGGGCCTCACCCCTCCACTTT.

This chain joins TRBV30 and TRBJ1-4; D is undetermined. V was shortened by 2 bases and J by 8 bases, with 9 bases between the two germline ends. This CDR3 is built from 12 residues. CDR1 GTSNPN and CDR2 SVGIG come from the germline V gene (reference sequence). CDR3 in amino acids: CAWSIGREKLFF. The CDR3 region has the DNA TGTGCCTGGAGTATAGGGCGAGAAAAACTGTTTTTT.

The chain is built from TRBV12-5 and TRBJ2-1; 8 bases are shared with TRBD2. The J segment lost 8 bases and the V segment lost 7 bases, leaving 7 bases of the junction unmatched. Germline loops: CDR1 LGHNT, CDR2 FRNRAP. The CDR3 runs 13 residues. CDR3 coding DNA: TGTGCTAGTGAAGGCGGGAGGCGGGATGAGCAGTTCTTC. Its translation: CASEGGRRDEQFF.

In nucleotides, the CDR3 is TGTGCCAGCAGTTATGACGGACAGCGGCCCGAGCAGTACTTC. Amino acid sequence: CASSYDGQRPEQYF. V gene TRBV6-5 combines with J gene TRBJ2-7; maybe TRBD1 (6 bases). This CDR3 has 14 residues. Germline loops: CDR1 MNHEY, CDR2 SVGAGI. V gave up 3 bases and J gave up 6 bases, with 15 bases separating them.